Presented here are 6 T cell receptor beta chains from one specimen sequenced in a study of cytomegalovirus exposure and HLA in healthy donors. Primers: 60 Vbeta forward and 13 Jbeta reverse. Profiled with immunoSEQ multiplex PCR; TCRdb holds only in-frame clones, not every one. The sample shows about 240,000 clones, around 80% of them seen only once. The source material was PBMCs. All receptors come from a woman aged 55-70 years in good health and CMV-seropositive.

CDR3 coding DNA: TGTGCCAGCAGTAAACCAACGACAGGGCCCTCTAATGAAAAACTGTTTTTT. It codes for CASSKPTTGPSNEKLFF. This rearrangement joins TRBV2 to TRBJ1-4, with 7 bases identical to TRBD1. The junction had 12 bases not matched to a gene; V was cut back by 5 bases and J by 3 bases. This CDR3 is built from 17 residues. From germline, CDR1 is SNHLY and CDR2 FYNNEI.

This clone has just one count. The J gene is TRBJ2-2, the V gene TRBV5-6; D gene ambiguous. The V end was cut by 4 bases, the J end by 5 bases, with 12 bases between. The germline CDR1 and CDR2 sequences are SGHDT and YYEEEE. This CDR3 has 14 residues. The CDR3 sequence: CASSLWQATGELFF. The CDR3, as DNA: TGTGCCAGCAGCCTGTGGCAAGCGACCGGGGAGCTGTTTTTT.

The chain is built from TRBV5-4 and TRBJ2-1; 8 positions match TRBD1. This CDR3 has 15 amino acids. Germline V gene sequence: CDR1 SGHNT, CDR2 YYREEE (reference sequence). V dropped 3 bases and J dropped 6; count of bases not matched to a gene: 8. The CDR3 nucleotides read TGTGCCAGCAGCTCTACAGGGGGTTCCCTCAATGAGCAGTTCTTC. Translation gives CASSSTGGSLNEQFF. Full variable domain (rest looked up from reference TRBV5-4 and TRBJ2-1): ETGVTQSPTHLIKTRGQQVTLRCSSQSGHNTVSWYQQALGQGPQFIFQYYREEENGRGNFPPRFSGLQFPNYSSELNVNALELDDSALYLCASSSTGGSLNEQFFGPGTRLTVL.

The chain joins TRBV16 to TRBJ1-2; possible D gene TRBD1, 6 bases. Germline CDR1 reads KGHSY; CDR2 reads FQNENV. V shed 1 base and J shed 5 bases, with 14 bases lying between them. The CDR3 runs to 15 residues. The CDR3 sequence is CASSQLKQGIYGYTF. The CDR3 DNA reads as TGTGCCAGCAGCCAATTAAAACAGGGAATATATGGCTACACCTTC.

The rearrangement links TRBV6-5 to TRBJ1-2, with a tentative D call TRBD1 (5 bases). Per germline, CDR1 MNHEY and CDR2 SVGAGI. CDR3 size: 14 residues. The V end was cut by 2 bases, the J end by 7 bases, with 14 bases between. The CDR3 region has the DNA TGTGCCAGCAGTTACGGGACTACTATGCTTGGCTACACCTTC. It codes for CASSYGTTMLGYTF.

The chain recombines TRBV9 with TRBJ1-4, with 7 bases lining up with TRBD1. V was clipped by 4 bases and J by 8 bases; unmatched bases: 8. The germline CDR1 and CDR2 sequences are SGDLS and YYNGEE. The CDR3 is 14 residues long. CDR3 amino acids: CASSKNRGEEKLFF. Written as DNA, the CDR3 is TGTGCCAGCAGCAAAAACAGGGGCGAGGAAAAACTGTTTTTT.